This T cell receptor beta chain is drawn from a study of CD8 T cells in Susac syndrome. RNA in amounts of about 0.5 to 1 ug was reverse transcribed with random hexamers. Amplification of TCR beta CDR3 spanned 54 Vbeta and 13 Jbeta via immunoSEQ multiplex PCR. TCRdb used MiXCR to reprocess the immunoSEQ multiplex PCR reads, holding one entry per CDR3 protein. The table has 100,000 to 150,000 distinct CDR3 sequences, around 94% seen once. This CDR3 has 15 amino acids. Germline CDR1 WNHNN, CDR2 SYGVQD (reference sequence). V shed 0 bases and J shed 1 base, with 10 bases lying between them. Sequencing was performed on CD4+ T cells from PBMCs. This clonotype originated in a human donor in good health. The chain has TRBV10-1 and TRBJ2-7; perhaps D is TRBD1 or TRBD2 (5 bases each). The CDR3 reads CASSESGRGSYEQYF. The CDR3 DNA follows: TGCGCCAGCAGTGAGTCGGGACGGGGATCCTACGAGCAGTACTTC.